This T cell receptor beta chain is from a study of T cells after yellow fever vaccination. About the research overall: Low-cell-number fractions underwent preparation using SMART-Seq v4 Ultra Low Input. Study-wide results and limits: FACS-sorted repertoires might harbor abundant contaminating clonotypes from the bulk population. Most primary-vaccination clones recurred post-booster (about 96% CD4, over 70% CD8).

Template switching with 5'RACE generated the TCR cDNA and added a universal primer site and UMIs. From the 5' RACE reads, TCRdb called clonotypes with MiXCR, one entry per CDR3 protein. Among approximately 300,000 distinct CDR3 sequences, around 11% were seen once, and the ten largest hold about 3.3%. This clonotype was found many times. The antigen is not known. The CDR3 is 14 amino acids. Losses at the gene ends were 3 bases for V and 4 bases for J; bases not matched to a gene: 3. Germline V gives CDR1 SGHRS, CDR2 YFSETQ. The sequences come from CD4+ T cells sorted from PBMCs, collected 45 days after the yellow fever booster vaccination. V is TRBV5-1 and J is TRBJ1-4; 7 bases align to TRBD1. This TCR derives from a man between 18 and 29 years old who received the YFV17D yellow fever vaccine. CDR3 sequence reads: CASSSTGNNEKLFF. CDR3 DNA: TGCGCCAGCAGCTCGACAGGGAATAATGAAAAACTGTTTTTT. The variable domain in full, with the rest retrieved from reference TRBV5-1 and TRBJ1-4, is KAGVTQTPRYLIKTRGQQVTLSCSPISGHRSVSWYQQTPGQGLQFLFEYFSETQRNKGNFPGRFSGRQFSNSRSEMNVSTLELGDSALYLCASSSTGNNEKLFFGSGTQLSVL.